This is a list of T cell receptor beta chains from one sample in a study of T cell responses to AZD1222 COVID-19 vaccine. Profiling relied on immunoSEQ multiplex PCR, and the TCRdb table lists in-frame clones only, not all of them. The data contain over 130,000 clones, about 93% of them seen just once; the ten biggest clones take up about 4.1%. This specimen consisted of peripheral blood, obtained 28 days after the second AZD1222 dose. The receptors here all came from an adult who received the AZD1222 COVID-19 vaccine. CDR3s include the opening cysteine and the closing phenylalanine or tryptophan. Each record gives: J gene, clone size, D gene, V gene, CDR3 DNA, CDR3 protein. The D gene is left open where the match is weak. Clone size is given for some rows only: seen once, a few or many times, or a class if the clone is expanded.

>TRBJ2-3|-|TRBD1|TRBV25-1
TGTGCCAGCAGTGACTGGAGGACAGGGCTGGCAGATACGCAGTATTTT
CASSDWRTGLADTQYF
>TRBJ1-3|-|-|TRBV12-3/TRBV12-4
TGTGCCAGCAGGCTCTTCTCTGGAAACACCATATATTTT
CASRLFSGNTIYF
>TRBJ2-4|-|-|TRBV11-2
TGTGCCAGCAGCTTAGCTCGTTTAGGGGGTGGCAAAAACATTCAGTACTTC
CASSLARLGGGKNIQYF
>TRBJ2-4|-|-|TRBV25-1
TGTGCCAGCAGTGAAACACAGGGTAGGGACAAAAACATTCAGTACTTC
CASSETQGRDKNIQYF
>TRBJ1-3|-|-|TRBV11-2
TGTGCCAGCAGCTTTGACAGCAGCTCTGGAAACACCATATATTTT
CASSFDSSSGNTIYF
>TRBJ2-2|-|-|TRBV7-9
TGTGCCAGCAGCAGGGGGACACCGAACACCGGGGAGCTGTTTTTT
CASSRGTPNTGELFF
>TRBJ2-2|-|TRBD1|TRBV7-2
TGTGCCAGCAGCTTAACCACAGGGGCATCTTACACCGGGGAGCTGTTTTTT
CASSLTTGASYTGELFF
>TRBJ1-2|once|-|TRBV7-9
TGTGCCGCAGAAAACCAGGTCCTCAACTATGGCTACACCTTC
CAAENQVLNYGYTF
>TRBJ2-4|-|-|TRBV5-1
TGCGCCAGCAGCTTGAATGGGGAGATAGTTGGAAACATTCAGTACTTC
CASSLNGEIVGNIQYF
>TRBJ2-1|-|TRBD2|TRBV7-9
TGTGCCAGCAGGGTTAGCGGGAGCCGCAGCGAGCAGTTCTTC
CASRVSGSRSEQFF
>TRBJ2-7|-|TRBD2|TRBV5-5
TGTGCCAGCAGCTTGTGGCAGGGAGGGAAGGAGCAGTACTTC
CASSLWQGGKEQYF
>TRBJ2-5|-|TRBD1|TRBV10-3
TGTGCCATCAGTGCTCGGACAGGGGCCAAAGAGACCCAGTACTTC
CAISARTGAKETQYF
>TRBJ1-3|-|-|TRBV3-1/TRBV3-2
TGTGCCAGCAGCCAAGGTATGGCAGCTGGAAACACCATATATTTT
CASSQGMAAGNTIYF
>TRBJ1-4|few|-|TRBV29-1
TGCAGCGTCATTACAGGTGAAAAACTGTTTTTT
CSVITGEKLFF
>TRBJ2-5|-|TRBD1|TRBV5-1
TGCGCCAGCAGACCCCAGGGGGCTGGAGAGACCCAGTACTTC
CASRPQGAGETQYF
>TRBJ1-6|-|-|TRBV3-1/TRBV3-2
TGTGCCAGCGGGAGCGGTTCACCCCTCCACTTT
CASGSGSPLHF
>TRBJ1-5|-|-|TRBV6-5
TGTGCCAGCAGTTACTCAATTCGAAGCAATCAGCCCCAGCATTTT
CASSYSIRSNQPQHF
>TRBJ1-2|-|TRBD1|TRBV9
TGTGCCAGCAGCGACACCGGGACAGGGAAGGGGAGCGTTTATGGCTACACCTTC
CASSDTGTGKGSVYGYTF
>TRBJ1-5|-|-|TRBV2
TGTGCCAGCAGTGAACAGGGAAATCAGCCCCAGCATTTT
CASSEQGNQPQHF
>TRBJ2-5|-|TRBD2|TRBV4-2
TGTGCCAGCAGCCCCCTAGCGGGGGCCCTCCAAGAGACCCAGTACTTC
CASSPLAGALQETQYF
>TRBJ1-1|-|-|TRBV29-1
TGCAGCGTTAAAGGAGTGAACACTGAAGCTTTCTTT
CSVKGVNTEAFF
>TRBJ1-5|-|-|TRBV12-5
TGTGCTAGTGGTTTGGTACAGGGTGGCAATCAGCCCCAGCATTTT
CASGLVQGGNQPQHF
>TRBJ2-7|-|-|TRBV6-5
TGTGCCAGCAGCCGACGGATCGGGGAGACGTACGAGCAGTACTTC
CASSRRIGETYEQYF
>TRBJ1-2|-|-|TRBV28
TGTGCCAGCAGTGTTCAGTATGGCTACACCTTC
CASSVQYGYTF
>TRBJ2-1|-|-|TRBV9
TGTGCCAGCAGCGTAGGGTCAGGGTCCAGATCCAATGAGCAGTTCTTC
CASSVGSGSRSNEQFF
>TRBJ2-5|-|-|TRBV19
TGTGCCAGTAGTATGATGGGCCCCGCGGAGACCCAGTACTTC
CASSMMGPAETQYF
>TRBJ1-5|-|-|TRBV7-8
TGTGCCAGCAGCTTAGGAGGTGGGGCGGGGGGGCCCCAGCATTTT
CASSLGGGAGGPQHF
>TRBJ1-6|-|-|TRBV28
TGTGCCAGCACCCCGGGCTACGGGAATTCACCCCTCCACTTT
CASTPGYGNSPLHF
>TRBJ2-7|once|-|TRBV3-1/TRBV3-2
TGTGCCAGCAGCCCGTACAGGGACTCCTACGAGCAGTACTTC
CASSPYRDSYEQYF
>TRBJ2-2|once|-|TRBV27
TGTGCCAGCAGTTTATCTTTGTCAGTCTCGGAGCTGTTTTTT
CASSLSLSVSELFF
>TRBJ2-2|-|TRBD2|TRBV5-1
TGCGCCAGCAGCTCCGCCCTAGCGGAGATAGGCACCGGGGAGCTGTTTTTT
CASSSALAEIGTGELFF
>TRBJ2-1|-|-|TRBV5-1
TGCGCCAGCAGCACCGGACATGGGAGCTCCTACAATGAGCAGTTCTTC
CASSTGHGSSYNEQFF
>TRBJ1-5|-|-|TRBV15
TGTGCCACCAGCAGAGATCGTTGGAGGGGCCGCAATCAGCCCCAGCATTTT
CATSRDRWRGRNQPQHF
>TRBJ2-3|-|-|TRBV4-3
TGCGCCAGCAGCCAAGGTGAACGCGGAACTAGCACAGATACGCAGTATTTT
CASSQGERGTSTDTQYF
>TRBJ1-6|-|TRBD1|TRBV5-1
TGCGCCAGCAGCGGGGACAGGACCTCCTATAATTCACCCCTCCACTTT
CASSGDRTSYNSPLHF
>TRBJ2-5|-|TRBD2|TRBV6-2/TRBV6-3
TGTGCCAGCAGTTATCCCGGGACTAGCGGGGGGCGACCCGCGGAGACCCAGTACTTC
CASSYPGTSGGRPAETQYF